The 31 T cell receptor beta chains below come from one sample, sequenced in a study of cytotoxic CD8 clonotypes in ibrutinib-treated CLL. Measured with immunoSEQ multiplex PCR; TCRdb has only the in-frame clones, and not every one. This table holds tens of thousands of clones, roughly 50% found once. Sequences were derived from PBMCs, sampled after 24 months of ibrutinib treatment. Every receptor here comes from a human donor with chronic lymphocytic leukemia.

This chain connects TRBV6-6 to TRBJ2-3, with 7 bases aligning to TRBD1. The J segment lost 1 base and the V segment lost 5 bases, leaving 9 bases of the junction unmatched. Germline V lookup: CDR1 MNHNY, CDR2 SVGAGI (reference sequence). The CDR3 sequence is 16 residues long. CDR3 coding DNA: TGTGCCAGCAGTCCTCACAGGGGAGTTGGCACAGATACGCAGTATTTT. Translating gives CASSPHRGVGTDTQYF.

The rearrangement links TRBV4-1 to TRBJ2-7; D might be TRBD1 or TRBD2, each matching 5 bases. The V end was cut by 3 bases, the J end by 13 bases, with 19 bases between. The germline gives CDR1 MGHRA, CDR2 YSYEKL. This CDR3 comprises 13 residues. CDR3 amino acids: CASSHHGDGLKYF. The CDR3 nucleotides read TGCGCCAGCAGCCACCACGGGGACGGTTTGAAATACTTC.

The chain combines TRBV7-9 with TRBJ2-7; 11 nucleotides line up with TRBD1. CDR3 length: 15 residues. CDR1 and CDR2 (germline): SEHNR, FQNEAQ (reference sequence). After removal of 0 bases from V and 8 bases from J, the junction contained 6 bases not matched to a gene. In DNA form, the CDR3 reads TGTGCCAGCAGCTTAGCAGGACAGGGGGCTTGGAAGCAGTACGTC. Protein sequence: CASSLAGQGAWKQYV.

V is TRBV5-1 and J is TRBJ2-1; perhaps TRBD2 as D (6 bases). Germline assignment: CDR1 SGHRS and CDR2 YFSETQ. The CDR3 length is 15 residues. Trimming took off 0 bases at V and 3 bases at J, with 10 bases between the two ends. The CDR3 here is CASSLGLSGYNEQFF. For the CDR3, the DNA is TGCGCCAGCAGCTTGGGTCTTAGCGGCTACAATGAGCAGTTCTTC. The full variable domain, with the rest looked up from reference TRBV5-1 and TRBJ2-1, is KAGVTQTPRYLIKTRGQQVTLSCSPISGHRSVSWYQQTPGQGLQFLFEYFSETQRNKGNFPGRFSGRQFSNSRSEMNVSTLELGDSALYLCASSLGLSGYNEQFFGPGTRLTVL.

V is TRBV2 and J is TRBJ2-1, with D tentatively TRBD1 (6 bases). The germline CDR1 and CDR2 sequences are SNHLY and FYNNEI. The CDR3 consists of 14 residues. V lost 7 bases, J lost 0 bases, and 10 bases lay in between. The CDR3 loop reads CASTMTGSYNEQFF. CDR3 DNA: TGTGCCAGCACCATGACAGGCTCCTACAATGAGCAGTTCTTC.

This clone occurred once. The genes are TRBV30 and TRBJ2-7; D is uncertain. V shed 0 bases and J shed 6 bases, with 9 bases lying between them. Germline V gene lookup returns CDR1 GTSNPN and CDR2 SVGIG (reference sequence). CDR3 size: 12 residues. The CDR3 sequence is CAWSVLGSEQYF. CDR3 sequence (DNA): TGTGCCTGGAGTGTACTGGGCAGCGAGCAGTACTTC. Full variable domain (remainder filled in from reference TRBV30 and TRBJ2-7): SQTIHQWPATLVQPVGSPLSLECTVEGTSNPNLYWYRQAAGRGLQLLFYSVGIGQISSEVPQNLSASRPQDRQFILSSKKLLLSDSGFYLCAWSVLGSEQYFGPGTRLTVT.

This clone turned up a few times. The V and J genes are TRBV7-6 and TRBJ1-3; D ambiguous. The CDR3 is made up of 16 amino acids. The germline V and J ends were trimmed by 1 base and 0 bases, with 10 bases remaining between them. Per the germline V gene, CDR1 is SGHVS and CDR2 is FNYEAQ. In nucleotides, the CDR3 is TGTGCCAGCAGCTTAGGGGCAGCCAGCTCTGGAAACACCATATATTTT. Amino acids: CASSLGAASSGNTIYF.

This clone is a singleton in its sample. This rearrangement joins TRBV6-6 to TRBJ2-7; D is uncertain. The CDR3 runs to 14 residues. Between the trimmed V and J ends, which lost 3 bases and 6 bases, there was a span of 15 bases. Germline CDR1 and CDR2: MNHNY and SVGAGI (reference sequence). The CDR3 loop is CASSYFGTRVEQYF. CDR3 DNA: TGTGCCAGCAGTTATTTTGGTACCCGGGTCGAGCAGTACTTC.

The chain uses TRBV13 and TRBJ1-3; D gene unclear. The CDR3 has 16 amino acids. Germline V gives CDR1 PRHDT, CDR2 FYEKMQ (reference sequence). V was clipped by 5 bases and J by 0 bases, with 14 bases between them. This CDR3 reads CASSKRGSFSGNTIYF. CDR3 sequence (DNA): TGTGCCAGCAGCAAGAGAGGGTCCTTCTCTGGAAACACCATATATTTT.

The rearrangement joins TRBV11-2 to TRBJ2-3; D is undetermined. V was clipped by 1 base and J by 2 bases, with 7 bases between them. From germline, CDR1 is SGHAT and CDR2 FQNNGV. CDR3 length: 14 amino acids. The CDR3 sequence is CASSLVGHTDTQYF. CDR3 DNA sequence: TGTGCCAGCAGCTTAGTAGGGCACACAGATACGCAGTATTTT.

There are many counts of this clone. The rearrangement links TRBV19 to TRBJ1-5; D might be TRBD1 (5 bases). In germline, CDR1 is LNHDA, CDR2 SQIVND (reference sequence). CDR3 length equals 15 residues. The V and J ends lost 5 bases and 7 bases respectively, with 18 bases between them. Here the CDR3 reads CASSARDGINQPQHF. The CDR3 coding sequence is TGTGCCAGTAGTGCCAGGGACGGAATTAACCAGCCCCAGCATTTT.

The rearrangement uses TRBV6-5 and TRBJ2-1; maybe TRBD2 (7 bases). The CDR3 length is 15 residues. CDR1 is MNHEY, CDR2 SVGAGI, per germline. V lost 4 bases, J lost 8 bases, and 18 bases lay in between. The CDR3 DNA follows: TGTGCCAGCAGTTCCCGGGCGGGGGCTGGTCATGAGCAGTTCTTC. It is translated as CASSSRAGAGHEQFF.

The DNA for the CDR3 is TGTGCCAGCAGCTTGGGAACCTGGAGGAATGAGCAGTTCTTC. Its protein product is CASSLGTWRNEQFF. The chain recombines TRBV11-2 with TRBJ2-1; D might be TRBD2 (5 bases). Germline-derived CDR1 and CDR2 are SGHAT and FQNNGV. The CDR3 is 14 residues long. Trimming removed 3 bases at V and 7 bases at J, with 13 bases between.

The chain recombines TRBV7-9 with TRBJ2-1, with a tentative D call TRBD2 (6 bases). The ends were cut back, 4 bases at V and 0 bases at J, with 16 bases in the middle. The CDR3 is 17 amino acids. Germline CDR1 SEHNR, CDR2 FQNEAQ (reference sequence). The DNA of the CDR3 is TGTGCCAGCAGCTCCCCCACTAGCCCCCACTCCTACAATGAGCAGTTCTTC. This encodes CASSSPTSPHSYNEQFF.

The rearrangement joins TRBV7-8 to TRBJ2-2; D is perhaps TRBD1 (6 bases). This CDR3 comprises 14 residues. The V gene lost 4 bases and the J gene lost 7 bases, with 13 bases spanning the gap. The germline gives CDR1 SGHVS, CDR2 FQNEAQ. The CDR3 is CASSSTGRVGELFF. CDR3 DNA: TGTGCCAGCAGCTCCACAGGGCGGGTCGGGGAGCTGTTTTTT.

This clone was detected only a few times. The V call is TRBV6-5, the J call TRBJ1-2; TRBD1 aligns across 11 bases. The CDR3 is made up of 15 amino acids. Germline assignment: CDR1 MNHEY and CDR2 SVGAGI. Unmatched junction bases numbered 7, after V lost 2 bases and J lost 8 bases. The CDR3 protein is CASSYLGQGAGGYTF. The DNA for the CDR3 is TGTGCCAGCAGTTACCTCGGACAGGGGGCTGGGGGCTACACCTTC.

The chain uses TRBV7-6 and TRBJ2-1, with 8 bases lining up with TRBD1. The CDR3 spans 15 residues. Per germline, CDR1 SGHVS and CDR2 FNYEAQ. The V and J ends lost 5 bases and 7 bases, in that order; junction bases with no gene match: 10. The DNA for the CDR3 is TGTGCCAGCAGCCTCACCGGGACAGGTAAAAATGAGCAGTTCTTC. It translates to CASSLTGTGKNEQFF.

V gene TRBV18 combines with J gene TRBJ1-4; D ambiguous. Germline V lookup: CDR1 KGHSH, CDR2 LQKENI. Deletions cut 3 bases from V and 8 bases from J, with 16 bases between. CDR3 length equals 15 residues. CDR3 DNA sequence: TGTGCCAGCTCACCCCCGGGGTCTCGGACGGAAAAACTGTTTTTT. Its translation: CASSPPGSRTEKLFF.

The gene calls are TRBV6-1 and TRBJ2-3; 11 nucleotides line up with TRBD2. V lost 6 bases to trimming and J lost 1 base; unmatched junction nucleotides: 3. Germline loops: CDR1 MNHNS, CDR2 SASEGT. The CDR3 totals 15 residues. The CDR3 DNA sequence: TGTGCCAGCAGCCTACTAGCGGGGGGCACAGATACGCAGTATTTT. Amino acids: CASSLLAGGTDTQYF.

The rearrangement uses TRBV19 and TRBJ2-3, with 8 bases that match TRBD2. Looked up from germline, CDR1 is LNHDA and CDR2 is SQIVND (reference sequence). The CDR3 totals 14 residues. Trimming cost V 3 bases and J 3 bases; bases outside gene matches: 2. CDR3 sequence reads: CASSIGLATDTQYF. CDR3 nucleotide sequence: TGTGCCAGTAGTATTGGACTAGCAACAGATACGCAGTATTTT.

This clone has just a few counts. V is TRBV5-1 and J is TRBJ1-2; D remains unclear. The CDR3 sequence is 12 residues long. Germline V gene sequence: CDR1 SGHRS, CDR2 YFSETQ. The V gene lost 4 bases and the J gene lost 5 bases, with 9 bases spanning the gap. Here the CDR3 reads CASSAAGYGYTF. CDR3 DNA: TGCGCCAGCAGCGCCGCGGGGTATGGCTACACCTTC.

The CDR3 DNA follows: TGTGCCAGCAGCTTCGGGGCCTCCTACGAGCAGTACTTC. It translates to CASSFGASYEQYF. The rearrangement joins TRBV28 to TRBJ2-7; D might be TRBD1 or TRBD2, each matching 5 bases. This CDR3 contains 13 residues. Germline V gene sequence: CDR1 MDHEN, CDR2 SYDVKM. V was pared by 6 bases and J by 0 bases, with 9 bases between.

This clone was observed a handful of times. This chain links TRBV6-1 with TRBJ2-7; no firm D call. With 7 bases removed from V and 0 bases from J, the gap between germline ends came to 10 bases. Germline V gene data show CDR1 as MNHNS and CDR2 as SASEGT. The CDR3 is made up of 13 amino acids. CDR3 sequence (DNA): TGTGCCAGCATAGATCAGAGCTCCTACGAGCAGTACGTC. It encodes CASIDQSSYEQYV.

This clone was picked up a small number of times. This sequence joins TRBV10-3 and TRBJ1-1; weak D call: TRBD1 (6 bases). This CDR3 has 14 residues. Germline-derived CDR1 and CDR2 are ENHRY and SYGVKD. The ends were cut back, 3 bases at V and 7 bases at J, with 15 bases in the middle. The CDR3 loop reads CAISDWGRNNEAFF. The CDR3 bases are TGTGCCATCAGTGATTGGGGGCGAAATAATGAAGCTTTCTTT.

Ten or more counts support this clone. The chain links TRBV5-1 to TRBJ1-1; D is possibly TRBD1 (5 bases). V lost 0 bases, J lost 0 bases, and 12 bases lay in between. The CDR3 is 16 residues long. CDR1 and CDR2 (germline): SGHRS, YFSETQ. The CDR3 is CASSLAAGLMNTEAFF. The DNA of the CDR3 is TGCGCCAGCAGCTTGGCCGCAGGGTTAATGAACACTGAAGCTTTCTTT.

CDR3 residues: CASSPALGTPLHF. In DNA form, the CDR3 reads TGTGCCAGCAGCCCGGCCCTTGGTACACCCCTCCACTTT. The chain couples TRBV11-1 to TRBJ1-6; D uncertain. The CDR3 runs to 13 residues. Trimming pared 5 bases from V and 11 bases from J, leaving 13 bases between. Per the germline V gene, CDR1 is SGHAT and CDR2 is FQDESV (reference sequence).

The chain links TRBV6-4 to TRBJ2-7; D perhaps matches TRBD2 (5 bases). Germline V lookup: CDR1 MRHNA, CDR2 SNTAGT. This CDR3 is built from 15 residues. V lost 6 bases and J 4 bases, leaving 19 bases between the germline ends. The CDR3 bases are TGTGCCAGCAGCCGGCTGGCCCACGGACTTTACGAGCAGTACGTC. This codes for CASSRLAHGLYEQYV.

This clone has ten or more counts. J is TRBJ1-3 and V is TRBV28, with D unclear. The CDR3 spans 16 residues. Germline V lookup: CDR1 MDHEN, CDR2 SYDVKM. Between the trimmed V and J ends, which lost 7 bases and 7 bases, there was a span of 23 bases. CDR3 sequence reads: CASTRWLGKTGNTIYF. DNA of the CDR3: TGTGCCAGCACCAGATGGCTCGGGAAAACGGGGAACACCATATATTTT. The complete variable domain, with remaining parts taken from reference TRBV28 and TRBJ1-3, reads DVKVTQSSRYLVKRTGEKVFLECVQDMDHENMFWYRQDPGLGLRLIYFSYDVKMKEKGDIPEGYSVSREKKERFSLILESASTNQTSMYLCASTRWLGKTGNTIYFGEGSWLTVV.

The chain joins TRBV28 to TRBJ1-1, with D tentatively TRBD1 (5 bases). Looked up from germline, CDR1 is MDHEN and CDR2 is SYDVKM. The CDR3 spans 19 residues. V lost 3 bases and J 1 base, leaving 24 bases between the germline ends. Here the CDR3 reads CASSFSVGPTAIRNTEAFF. For the CDR3, the DNA is TGTGCCAGCAGTTTTAGTGTGGGACCGACCGCCATTAGGAACACTGAAGCTTTCTTT.

The chain couples TRBV10-3 to TRBJ1-2; 8 bases match TRBD1. The V gene end was trimmed by 10 bases and the J gene end by 8 bases; junction bases not matched to a gene: 18. In germline, CDR1 is ENHRY, CDR2 SYGVKD. The CDR3 has 15 residues. CDR3 coding DNA: TGTGCCACCTACCCCCAGGGGGCGGTGGCCCCCGGCTACACCTTC. It translates to CATYPQGAVAPGYTF.

This clone has more than one count but fewer than ten. The chain employs TRBV5-1 and TRBJ2-1; 7 bases match TRBD2. The CDR3 spans 15 residues. After removal of 2 bases from V and 4 bases from J, the junction contained 6 bases not matched to a gene. Looked up from germline, CDR1 is SGHRS and CDR2 is YFSETQ. CDR3: CASSLGLAVYNEQFF. The CDR3 DNA reads TGCGCCAGCAGCTTAGGGCTAGCGGTATACAATGAGCAGTTCTTC.